The 5 T cell receptor beta chains reported below all come from one sample, sequenced in a study of blood T cell repertoires in COVID-19. Using immunoSEQ multiplex PCR, the repertoire was profiled, and TCRdb retains in-frame clones only, with some absent. Counted here are roughly 120,000 clones, less than 90% occurring once; the ten biggest clones make up about 8%. The sequenced sample consisted of peripheral blood. These receptors all stem from an older man who had recovered from COVID-19.

The chain links TRBV6-5 to TRBJ2-7; D gene unclear. Germline-derived CDR1 and CDR2 are MNHEY and SVGAGI. The ends were cut back, 6 bases at V and 4 bases at J, with 7 bases in the middle. This CDR3 region has 11 residues. The CDR3 region has the DNA TGTGCCAGCAGGGCTAGATACGAGCAGTACTTC. Translation: CASRARYEQYF.

The chain is built from TRBV6-2 or TRBV6-3 and TRBJ2-7, with a weak D call TRBD1 (5 bases). Trimming cost V 0 bases and J 0 bases, with 15 bases left between them. The CDR3 length is 17 residues. Germline V lookup: CDR1 MNHEY, CDR2 SVGEGT. The CDR3 coding sequence is TGTGCCAGCAGTTACTCGAATCCAGGGCAACTCTCCTACGAGCAGTACTTC. Translated: CASSYSNPGQLSYEQYF.

V is TRBV19 and J is TRBJ1-6; D is ambiguous. Germline assignment: CDR1 LNHDA and CDR2 SQIVND (reference sequence). The CDR3 sequence is 15 residues long. The V and J ends lost 0 bases and 6 bases respectively, with 9 bases between them. The CDR3: CASSIEAEGNSPLHF. CDR3 DNA: TGTGCCAGTAGTATAGAGGCAGAGGGTAATTCACCCCTCCACTTT.

V gene TRBV29-1 combines with J gene TRBJ2-1; TRBD2 matches 8 bases. The CDR3 runs 16 residues. Germline assignment: CDR1 SQVTM and CDR2 ANQGSEA. V was clipped by 0 bases and J by 0 bases; unmatched bases: 4. The CDR3 bases are TGCAGCGTTGAAGAATCGAGCGGGAGCTCCTACAATGAGCAGTTCTTC. This gives the protein CSVEESSGSSYNEQFF.

The gene calls are TRBV7-3 and TRBJ2-2; no clear D gene. V was trimmed by 6 bases and J by 0 bases, leaving 14 bases between them. Germline V gene lookup returns CDR1 SGHTA and CDR2 FQGTGA. This CDR3 is 16 amino acids long. The CDR3 sequence is CASRPNSISNTGELFF. The CDR3 DNA reads as TGTGCCAGCAGACCTAACAGCATTTCGAACACCGGGGAGCTGTTTTTT.